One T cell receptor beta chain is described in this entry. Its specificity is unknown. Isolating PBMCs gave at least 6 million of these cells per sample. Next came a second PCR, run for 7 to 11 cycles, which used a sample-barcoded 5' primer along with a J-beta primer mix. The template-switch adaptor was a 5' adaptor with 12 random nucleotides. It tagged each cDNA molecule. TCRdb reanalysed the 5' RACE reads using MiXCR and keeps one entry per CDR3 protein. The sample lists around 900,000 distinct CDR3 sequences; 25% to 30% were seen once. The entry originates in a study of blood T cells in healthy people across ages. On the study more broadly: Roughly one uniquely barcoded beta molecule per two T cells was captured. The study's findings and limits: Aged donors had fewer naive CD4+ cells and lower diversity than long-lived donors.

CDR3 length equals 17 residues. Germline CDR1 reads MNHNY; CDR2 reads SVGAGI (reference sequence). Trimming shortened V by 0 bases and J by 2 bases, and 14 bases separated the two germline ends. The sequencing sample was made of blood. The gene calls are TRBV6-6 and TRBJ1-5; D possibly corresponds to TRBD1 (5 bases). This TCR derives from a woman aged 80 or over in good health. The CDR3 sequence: CASSYSHGIRGNQPQHF. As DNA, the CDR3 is TGTGCCAGCAGTTACTCGCACGGGATCAGGGGCAATCAGCCCCAGCATTTT.